These 7 T cell receptor beta chains came from one sample sequenced in a study of T cell responses to AZD1222 COVID-19 vaccine listed by TCRdb under 2021. To prepare the library, the immunoSEQ multiplex PCR assay was applied. TCRdb provides this immuneACCESS table in a form limited to in-frame rearrangements. Some clones are lacking; in checked studies, under half of them reflect an unresolved V gene, and why the rest are absent is not known. This sample comprises some 110,000 clones, around 90% of them detected only once. 3.5% of the sample is in the top ten clones. The sample's time point, from its label and the paper: about 28 days (+/-7) after the second vaccine dose. The source material was peripheral blood, sampled 28 days after the second AZD1222 dose. These receptors were obtained from an adult who received the AZD1222 COVID-19 vaccine.

This clone has more than one count but fewer than ten. The chain has TRBV4-3 and TRBJ2-1; D is ambiguous. The V end lost 2 bases, the J end lost 5 bases, and 1 base lay between the germline ends. CDR1 and CDR2 (germline): LGHNA, YSLEER. The CDR3 runs 11 residues. The CDR3 sequence is CASSQNNEQFF. CDR3 sequence (DNA): TGCGCCAGCAGCCAAAACAATGAGCAGTTCTTC.

The rearrangement joins TRBV5-1 to TRBJ2-7; D is uncertain. The CDR3 is made up of 14 amino acids. CDR1 and CDR2 from the germline V gene are SGHRS and YFSETQ. With 1 base removed from V and 2 bases from J, the gap between germline ends came to 10 bases. The CDR3 DNA reads as TGCGCCAGCAGCTTGCAGCCGGAACCCTACGAGCAGTACTTC. This gives the protein CASSLQPEPYEQYF.

The chain employs TRBV7-2 and TRBJ1-1; weak D call: TRBD1 (5 bases). The CDR3 extends over 14 amino acids. Germline assignment: CDR1 SGHTA and CDR2 FQGNSA. Trimming left V 1 base short and J 3 bases short, with 9 bases between. The CDR3 DNA reads TGTGCCAGCAGCTTAGTTGGCAGGGACACTGAAGCTTTCTTT. Translated, it gives CASSLVGRDTEAFF. The complete variable domain, with remaining parts taken from reference TRBV7-2 and TRBJ1-1, reads GAGVSQSPSNKVTEKGKDVELRCDPISGHTALYWYRQSLGQGLEFLIYFQGNSAPDKSGLPSDRFSAERTGGSVSTLTIQRTQQEDSAVYLCASSLVGRDTEAFFGQGTRLTVV.

The chain combines TRBV2 with TRBJ1-5, with 9 nucleotides matching TRBD1. This CDR3 contains 14 residues. From germline, CDR1 is SNHLY and CDR2 FYNNEI. With V trimmed by 5 bases and J by 5 bases, 4 bases remained unmatched. CDR3 DNA sequence: TGTGCCAGCAGTACGGACAGGGGCTATCAGCCCCAGCATTTT. Translation: CASSTDRGYQPQHF.

This clone was counted between two and nine times. The CDR3 DNA sequence: TGTGCCAGCAGCGTAGTACAACTTGGGGGCGAGCAGTACTTC. Its protein product is CASSVVQLGGEQYF. This chain uses TRBV9 with TRBJ2-7; possibly TRBD1 or TRBD2 for D (5 bases each). CDR3 size: 14 residues. The V gene's germline CDR1 is SGDLS and CDR2 YYNGEE. The V gene lost 0 bases and the J gene lost 6 bases, with 13 bases spanning the gap.

The V call is TRBV30, the J call TRBJ1-3, with D possibly TRBD1 on 5 matching bases. CDR3 size: 14 residues. V lost 2 bases and J 0 bases, leaving 8 bases between the germline ends. The V gene's germline CDR1 is GTSNPN and CDR2 SVGIG (reference sequence). In nucleotides, the CDR3 is TGTGCCTGGAGTATCGGGGGCTCTGGAAACACCATATATTTT. Translated, it gives CAWSIGGSGNTIYF.

CDR3 residues: CASSSYDRGLYGYTF. CDR3 nucleotides: TGTGCCAGCAGTTCGTACGACAGGGGGCTGTATGGCTACACCTTC. This chain links TRBV6-5 with TRBJ1-2; 10 bases match TRBD1. Trimming at V came to 4 bases and at J to 5 bases, leaving 7 bases not matched to a gene. The length of the CDR3 is 15 residues. CDR1 MNHEY and CDR2 SVGAGI come from the germline V gene.